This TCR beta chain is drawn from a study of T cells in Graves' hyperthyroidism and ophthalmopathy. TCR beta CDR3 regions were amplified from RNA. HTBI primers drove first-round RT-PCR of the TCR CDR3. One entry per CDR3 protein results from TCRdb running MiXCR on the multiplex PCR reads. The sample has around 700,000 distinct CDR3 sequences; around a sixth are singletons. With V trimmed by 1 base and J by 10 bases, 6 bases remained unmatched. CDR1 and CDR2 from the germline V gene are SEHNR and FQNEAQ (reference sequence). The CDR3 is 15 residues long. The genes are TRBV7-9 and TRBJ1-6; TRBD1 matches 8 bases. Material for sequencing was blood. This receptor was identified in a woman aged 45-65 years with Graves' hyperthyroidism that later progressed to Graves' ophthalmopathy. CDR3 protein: CASSLGADRGSPLHF. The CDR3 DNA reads TGTGCCAGCAGCTTAGGGGCCGACAGGGGCTCACCCCTCCACTTT.